Shown below are 7 T cell receptor beta chains from a single sample sequenced in a study of blood T cell repertoires in COVID-19. TCRdb keeps only in-frame clones here, not all; method: immunoSEQ multiplex PCR. In the table there are approximately 200,000 clones, 87% of which are singletons. Input material: PBMCs or T cells enriched from blood (not recorded which). The receptors come from a man aged 25 to 45 who had recovered from COVID-19.

The rearrangement uses TRBV27 and TRBJ1-4, with D maybe TRBD1 (6 bases). Trimming took 3 bases from V and 3 from J, leaving 11 bases between them. This CDR3 is built from 15 residues. The V gene's germline CDR1 is MNHEY and CDR2 SMNVEV (reference sequence). The CDR3 DNA reads TGTGCCAGCAGTTTGGTAGGACAGCCTAATGAAAAACTGTTTTTT. Translated: CASSLVGQPNEKLFF.

The V gene is TRBV12-3 or TRBV12-4, the J gene TRBJ2-7; 7 bases match TRBD1. The V and J ends lost 1 base and 6 bases, in that order; junction bases with no gene match: 3. The CDR3 totals 13 residues. CDR3 nucleotide sequence: TGTGCCAGCAGTTTAGTAGGGGGCGGCGAGCAGTACTTC. Translating it yields CASSLVGGGEQYF.

V is TRBV9 and J is TRBJ2-7; tentative D call: TRBD1 (5 bases). V was trimmed by 4 bases and J by 7 bases, leaving 21 bases between them. This CDR3 region has 15 residues. CDR1 and CDR2 (germline): SGDLS, YYNGEE. DNA for the CDR3: TGTGCCAGCAGCCCCAGTGGGGTTGCCCAGGGAGAGCAGTACTTC. Protein sequence: CASSPSGVAQGEQYF.

The chain couples TRBV3-1 (or the pseudogene TRBV3-2) to TRBJ1-6; 7 positions agree with TRBD1. V lost 1 base and J lost 14; bases outside the gene matches: 8. Germline assignment: CDR1 LGHDT and CDR2 YNNKEL (reference sequence). The length of the CDR3 is 14 residues. This chain's CDR3 is CASSQGQGRAALHF. As DNA, the CDR3 is TGTGCCAGCAGCCAAGGACAGGGAAGGGCAGCCCTCCACTTT.

This sequence joins TRBV7-6 and TRBJ2-3; 7 bases map to TRBD2. The V gene end was trimmed by 2 bases and the J gene end by 0 bases; junction bases not matched to a gene: 11. The CDR3 length is 18 residues. Per germline, CDR1 SGHVS and CDR2 FNYEAQ. In DNA, the CDR3 is TGTGCCAGCAGCTTAACCCGTCGTGGGGGGGGGAGCACAGATACGCAGTATTTT. Translating it yields CASSLTRRGGGSTDTQYF.

CDR3 in amino acids: CASSHGTGDYEQYF. CDR3 coding DNA: TGTGCCAGCAGCCACGGGACAGGGGACTACGAGCAGTACTTC. V and J are TRBV5-4 and TRBJ2-7; the match to TRBD1 covers 10 bases. Germline V lookup: CDR1 SGHNT, CDR2 YYREEE (reference sequence). The CDR3 sequence is 14 residues long. The V gene end was trimmed by 4 bases and the J gene end by 3 bases; junction bases not matched to a gene: 4.

This sequence joins TRBV5-1 and TRBJ1-1; TRBD1 aligns across 8 bases. The trim removed 4 bases at V and 1 base at J, leaving 3 bases unmatched. Germline V gene sequence: CDR1 SGHRS, CDR2 YFSETQ. This CDR3 spans 14 amino acids. The CDR3 region has the DNA TGCGCCAGCAGCGGACAGGGAGCGAACACTGAAGCTTTCTTT. Translated: CASSGQGANTEAFF.